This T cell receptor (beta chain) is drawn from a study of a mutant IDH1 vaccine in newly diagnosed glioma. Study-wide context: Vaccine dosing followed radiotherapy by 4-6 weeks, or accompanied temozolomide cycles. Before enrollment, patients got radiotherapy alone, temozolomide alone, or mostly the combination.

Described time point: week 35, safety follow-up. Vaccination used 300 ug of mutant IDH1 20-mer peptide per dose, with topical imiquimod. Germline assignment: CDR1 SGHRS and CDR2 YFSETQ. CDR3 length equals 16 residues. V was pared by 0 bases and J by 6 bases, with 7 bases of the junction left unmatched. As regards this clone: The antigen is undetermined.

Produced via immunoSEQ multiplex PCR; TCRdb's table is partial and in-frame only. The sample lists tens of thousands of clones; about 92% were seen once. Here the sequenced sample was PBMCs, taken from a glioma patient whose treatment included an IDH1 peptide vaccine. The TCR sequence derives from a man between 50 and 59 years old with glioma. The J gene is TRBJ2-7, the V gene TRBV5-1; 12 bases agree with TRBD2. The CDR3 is CASSLVASGGAAEQYF. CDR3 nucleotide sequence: TGCGCCAGCAGCTTGGTAGCTAGCGGGGGGGCTGCCGAGCAGTACTTC.